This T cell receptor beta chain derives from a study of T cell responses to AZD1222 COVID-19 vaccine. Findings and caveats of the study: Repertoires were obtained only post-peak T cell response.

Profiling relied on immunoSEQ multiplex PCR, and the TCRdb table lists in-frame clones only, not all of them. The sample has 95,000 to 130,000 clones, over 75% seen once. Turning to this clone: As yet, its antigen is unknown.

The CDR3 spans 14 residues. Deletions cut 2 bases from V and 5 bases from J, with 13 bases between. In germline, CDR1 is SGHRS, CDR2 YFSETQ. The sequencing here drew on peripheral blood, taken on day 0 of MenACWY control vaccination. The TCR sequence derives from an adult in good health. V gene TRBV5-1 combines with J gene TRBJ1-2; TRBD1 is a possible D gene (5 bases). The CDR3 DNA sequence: TGCGCCAGCAGCTTTGAGGGGATTGGGTATGGCTACACCTTC. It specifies CASSFEGIGYGYTF. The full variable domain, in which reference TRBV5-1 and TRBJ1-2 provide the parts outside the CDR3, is KAGVTQTPRYLIKTRGQQVTLSCSPISGHRSVSWYQQTPGQGLQFLFEYFSETQRNKGNFPGRFSGRQFSNSRSEMNVSTLELGDSALYLCASSFEGIGYGYTFGSGTRLTVV.